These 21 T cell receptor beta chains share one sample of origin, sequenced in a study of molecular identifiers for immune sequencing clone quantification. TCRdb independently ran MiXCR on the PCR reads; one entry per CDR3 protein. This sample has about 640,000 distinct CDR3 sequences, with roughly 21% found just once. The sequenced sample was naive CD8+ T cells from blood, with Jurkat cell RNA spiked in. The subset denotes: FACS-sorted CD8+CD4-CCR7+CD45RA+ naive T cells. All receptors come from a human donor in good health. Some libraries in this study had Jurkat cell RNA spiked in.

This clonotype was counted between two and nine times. The CDR3, as DNA: TGTGCCAGCAGCCGAGCCTCGTTGGGCTACACTGAAGCTTTCTTT. This gives the protein CASSRASLGYTEAFF. The chain uses TRBV3-1 and TRBJ1-1; D remains ambiguous. CDR1 LGHDT and CDR2 YNNKEL come from the germline V gene (reference sequence). Between the trimmed V and J ends, which lost 4 bases and 3 bases, there was a span of 15 bases. The CDR3 has 15 amino acids.

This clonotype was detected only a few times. The CDR3 loop is CASGPGTSGGTPLDEQFF. CDR3 coding DNA: TGTGCCAGCGGCCCTGGGACTAGCGGGGGTACTCCTCTGGATGAGCAGTTCTTC. The J gene is TRBJ2-1, the V gene TRBV6-5, with 14 positions matching TRBD2. This CDR3 region has 18 residues. Trimming at V came to 8 bases and at J to 8 bases, leaving 17 bases not matched to a gene. Per the germline V gene, CDR1 is MNHEY and CDR2 is SVGAGI.

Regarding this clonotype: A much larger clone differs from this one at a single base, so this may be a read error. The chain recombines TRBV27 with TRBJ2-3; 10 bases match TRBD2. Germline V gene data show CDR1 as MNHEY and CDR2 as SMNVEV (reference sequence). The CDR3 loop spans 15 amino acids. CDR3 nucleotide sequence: TGTGCCTGCAGTTTTGGTCCTAGCGGGGGAGATACGCAGTATTTT. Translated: CACSFGPSGGDTQYF.

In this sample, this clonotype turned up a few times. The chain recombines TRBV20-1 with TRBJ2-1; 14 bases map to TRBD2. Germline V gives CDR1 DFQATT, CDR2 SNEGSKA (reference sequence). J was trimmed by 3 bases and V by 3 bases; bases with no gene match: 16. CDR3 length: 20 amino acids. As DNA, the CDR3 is TGCAGTGCTAGGAATGGGGGGACTAGCGGGAGAGCCGGGATCTACAATGAGCAGTTCTTC. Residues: CSARNGGTSGRAGIYNEQFF.

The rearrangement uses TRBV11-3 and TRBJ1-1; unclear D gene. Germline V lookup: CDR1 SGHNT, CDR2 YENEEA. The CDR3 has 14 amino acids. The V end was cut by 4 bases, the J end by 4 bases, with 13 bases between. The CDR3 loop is CASSSETASTEAFF. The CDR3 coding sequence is TGTGCCAGCAGCTCCGAGACGGCGAGCACTGAAGCTTTCTTT.

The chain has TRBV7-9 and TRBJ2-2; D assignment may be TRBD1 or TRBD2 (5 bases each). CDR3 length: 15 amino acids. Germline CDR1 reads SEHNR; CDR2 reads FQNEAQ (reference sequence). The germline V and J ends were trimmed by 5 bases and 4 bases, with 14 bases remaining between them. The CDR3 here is CASSPLIGGTGELFF. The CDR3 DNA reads TGTGCCAGCAGCCCGCTTATTGGGGGCACCGGGGAGCTGTTTTTT. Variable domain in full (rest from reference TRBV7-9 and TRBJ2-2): DTGVSQNPRHKITKRGQNVTFRCDPISEHNRLYWYRQTLGQGPEFLTYFQNEAQLEKSRLLSDRFSAERPKGSFSTLEIQRTEQGDSAMYLCASSPLIGGTGELFFGEGSRLTVL.

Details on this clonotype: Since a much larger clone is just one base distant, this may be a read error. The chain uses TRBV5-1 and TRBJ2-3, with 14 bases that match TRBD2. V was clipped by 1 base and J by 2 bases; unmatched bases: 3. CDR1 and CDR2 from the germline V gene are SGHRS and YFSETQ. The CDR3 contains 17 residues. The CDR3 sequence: CASSLLGLAGDTDTQYF. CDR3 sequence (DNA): TGCGCCAGCAGCTTGTTGGGACTAGCGGGAGACACAGATACGCAGTATTTT.

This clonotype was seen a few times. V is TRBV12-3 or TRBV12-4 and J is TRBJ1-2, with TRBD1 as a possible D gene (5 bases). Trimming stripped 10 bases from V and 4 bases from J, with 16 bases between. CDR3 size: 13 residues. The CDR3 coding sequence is TGTGCCATCAGCGCGTGGGGGACCTATGGCTACACCTTC. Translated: CAISAWGTYGYTF.

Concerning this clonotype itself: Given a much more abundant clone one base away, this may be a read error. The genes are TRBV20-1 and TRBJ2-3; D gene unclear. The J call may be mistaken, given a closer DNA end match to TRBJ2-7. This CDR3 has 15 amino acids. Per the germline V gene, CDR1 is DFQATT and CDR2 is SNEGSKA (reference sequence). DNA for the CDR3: TGCAGTGCTAGTTTAACACAGACGCCCTCCTACGAGCAGTACTTC. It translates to CSASLTQTPSYEQYF.

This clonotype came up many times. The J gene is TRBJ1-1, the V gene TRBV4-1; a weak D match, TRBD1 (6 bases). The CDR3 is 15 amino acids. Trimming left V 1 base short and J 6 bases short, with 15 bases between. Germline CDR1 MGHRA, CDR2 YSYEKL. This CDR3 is CASSQVHRAAPEAFF. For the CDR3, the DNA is TGCGCCAGCAGCCAAGTCCACAGGGCAGCGCCTGAAGCTTTCTTT.

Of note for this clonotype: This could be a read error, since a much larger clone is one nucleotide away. CDR3 in DNA: TGTGCCAGCAGTTTATCGGGGGTTAGGCAGCCCCAGTATTTT. Translation: CASSLSGVRQPQYF. The chain combines TRBV27 with TRBJ1-5, with D possibly being TRBD1 or TRBD2 (5 bases each). Gene TRBJ2-3 matches the end of the DNA better, so the J call may be wrong. The germline V gene encodes CDR1 MNHEY and CDR2 SMNVEV (reference sequence). The CDR3 totals 14 residues.

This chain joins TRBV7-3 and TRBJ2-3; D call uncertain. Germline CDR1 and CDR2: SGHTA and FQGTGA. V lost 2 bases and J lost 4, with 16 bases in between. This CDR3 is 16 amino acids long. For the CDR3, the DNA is TGTGCCAGCAGCTTATATGCCGCAGGTTTCGCAGATACGCAGTATTTT. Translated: CASSLYAAGFADTQYF.

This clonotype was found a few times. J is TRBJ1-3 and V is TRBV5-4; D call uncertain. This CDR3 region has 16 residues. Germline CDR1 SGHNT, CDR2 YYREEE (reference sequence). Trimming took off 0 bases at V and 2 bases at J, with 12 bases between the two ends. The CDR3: CASSLDPFEAGNTIYF. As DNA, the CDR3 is TGTGCCAGCAGCTTGGATCCGTTTGAGGCTGGAAACACCATATATTTT.

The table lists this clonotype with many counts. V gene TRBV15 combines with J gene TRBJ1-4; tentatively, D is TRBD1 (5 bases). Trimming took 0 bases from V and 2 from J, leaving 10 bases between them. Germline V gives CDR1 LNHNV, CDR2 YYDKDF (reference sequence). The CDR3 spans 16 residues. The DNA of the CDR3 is TGTGCCACCAGCAGAGATTGGGGGGGGACTAATGAAAAACTGTTTTTT. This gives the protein CATSRDWGGTNEKLFF.

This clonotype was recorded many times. The CDR3 spells CASSHVGTPQETQYF. For the CDR3, the DNA is TGCGCCAGCAGCCACGTCGGGACCCCTCAAGAGACCCAGTACTTC. V usage is TRBV5-1 and J usage is TRBJ2-5; D might be TRBD1 or TRBD2, each matching 5 bases. This CDR3 is 15 amino acids long. Per germline, CDR1 SGHRS and CDR2 YFSETQ. V dropped 4 bases and J dropped 2 bases, with 15 bases sitting between them. The variable domain in full, with the rest retrieved from reference TRBV5-1 and TRBJ2-5, is KAGVTQTPRYLIKTRGQQVTLSCSPISGHRSVSWYQQTPGQGLQFLFEYFSETQRNKGNFPGRFSGRQFSNSRSEMNVSTLELGDSALYLCASSHVGTPQETQYFGPGTRLLVL.

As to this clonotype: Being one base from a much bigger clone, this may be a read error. CDR3 loop: CASSHPQESSGNAIYF. DNA for the CDR3: TGTGCCAGCAGTCACCCACAGGAGAGCTCTGGAAACGCCATATATTTT. J is TRBJ1-3 and V is TRBV6-2 or TRBV6-3, with D perhaps matching TRBD1 (5 bases). The CDR3 runs to 16 residues. CDR1 is MNHEY, CDR2 SVGEGT, per germline.

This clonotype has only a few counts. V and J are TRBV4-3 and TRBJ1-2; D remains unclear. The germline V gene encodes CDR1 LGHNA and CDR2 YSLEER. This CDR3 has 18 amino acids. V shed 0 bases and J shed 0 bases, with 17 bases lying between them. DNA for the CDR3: TGCGCCAGCAGCCAAGATGCCCTCACGGGTGCTACTAACTATGGCTACACCTTC. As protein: CASSQDALTGATNYGYTF.

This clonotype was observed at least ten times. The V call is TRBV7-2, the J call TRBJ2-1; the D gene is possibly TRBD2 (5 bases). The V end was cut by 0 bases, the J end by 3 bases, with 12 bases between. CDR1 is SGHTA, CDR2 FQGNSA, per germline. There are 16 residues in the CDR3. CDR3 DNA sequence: TGTGCCAGCAGCTTAGCCCCCGGGATTGGCTACAATGAGCAGTTCTTC. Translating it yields CASSLAPGIGYNEQFF.

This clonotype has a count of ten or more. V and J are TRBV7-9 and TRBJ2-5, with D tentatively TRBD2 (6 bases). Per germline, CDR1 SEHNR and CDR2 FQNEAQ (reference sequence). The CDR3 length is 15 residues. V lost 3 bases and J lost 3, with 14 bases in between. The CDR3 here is CASSLSSVVKETQYF. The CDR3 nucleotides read TGTGCCAGCAGCTTGTCTAGCGTGGTGAAAGAGACCCAGTACTTC.

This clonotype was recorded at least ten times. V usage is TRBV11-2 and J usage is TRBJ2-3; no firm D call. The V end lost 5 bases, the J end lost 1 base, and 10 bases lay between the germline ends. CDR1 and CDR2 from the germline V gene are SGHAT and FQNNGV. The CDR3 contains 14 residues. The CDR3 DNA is TGTGCCAGCAGCCCCGAGCTGGGCACAGATACGCAGTATTTT. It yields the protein CASSPELGTDTQYF.

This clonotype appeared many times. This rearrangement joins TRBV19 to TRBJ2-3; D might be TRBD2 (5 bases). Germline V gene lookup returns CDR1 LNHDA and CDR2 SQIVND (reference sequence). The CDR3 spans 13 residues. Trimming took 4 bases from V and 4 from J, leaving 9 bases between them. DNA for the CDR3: TGTGCCAGTAGTACCCTAGCCCCAGATACGCAGTATTTT. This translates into CASSTLAPDTQYF.